Presented here are 29 T cell receptor beta chains from one specimen sequenced in a study of CD8+CD57+ T cells in acquired aplastic anemia. For sequencing, patients were chosen who had shown expansion of CD8+CD57+ cells by flow cytometry. CDR3 and TCR beta VDJ profiling relied on genomic DNA as the template. MiXCR, applied by TCRdb to the reads, yields one record per CDR3 protein. The sample yields some 180,000 distinct CDR3 sequences, 50% to 65% seen once. The specimen was sorted CD4+, CD8+, or CD8+CD57+ T cells (not recorded which) from PBMCs. These receptors all stem from a human donor with aplastic anemia.

The chain has TRBV24-1 and TRBJ2-1; D might be TRBD1 (5 bases). Looked up from germline, CDR1 is KGHDR and CDR2 is SFDVKD. This CDR3 comprises 15 residues. V was pared by 4 bases and J by 3 bases, with 12 bases between. As DNA, the CDR3 is TGTGCCACCAGTGAGGCTCAGGGCCGCTACAATGAGCAGTTCTTC. Its protein is CATSEAQGRYNEQFF.

The chain is built from TRBV29-1 and TRBJ2-7; TRBD2 agrees at 7 bases. Germline CDR1 reads SQVTM; CDR2 reads ANQGSEA. The CDR3 extends over 11 amino acids. With V trimmed by 7 bases and J by 7 bases, 7 bases remained unmatched. The CDR3 loop is CSGWTRGEQYF. The CDR3 coding sequence is TGCAGCGGTTGGACTAGAGGGGAGCAGTACTTC.

This clonotype has more than one count but fewer than ten. The V call is TRBV25-1, the J call TRBJ1-1; 7 bases are shared with TRBD1. This CDR3 region has 16 residues. V shed 6 bases, J shed 2 bases, and the junction held 12 bases outside the gene matches. Germline CDR1 MGHDK, CDR2 SYGVNS. The CDR3 coding sequence is TGTGCCAGCAGCCAGACAGGGACGGTTTCTAACACTGAAGCTTTCTTT. Translating gives CASSQTGTVSNTEAFF. Drawing the rest from reference TRBV25-1 and TRBJ1-1, the complete variable domain is EADIYQTPRYLVIGTGKKITLECSQTMGHDKMYWYQQDPGMELHLIHYSYGVNSTEKGDLSSESTVSRIRTEHFPLTLESARPSHTSQYLCASSQTGTVSNTEAFFGQGTRLTVV.

J is TRBJ2-2 and V is TRBV11-2; D not resolved. In germline, CDR1 is SGHAT, CDR2 FQNNGV. The V gene lost 0 bases and the J gene lost 9 bases, with 11 bases spanning the gap. The CDR3 has 14 residues. The CDR3 reads CASSLDGTSRELFF. Here the CDR3 DNA reads TGTGCCAGCAGCTTAGATGGTACCTCAAGGGAGCTGTTTTTT.

This clonotype was counted at least ten times. The J gene is TRBJ2-1, the V gene TRBV5-5, with 10 nucleotides matching TRBD2. Germline CDR1 and CDR2: SGHKS and YYEKEE (reference sequence). This CDR3 has 14 residues. The V gene end was trimmed by 2 bases and the J gene end by 8 bases; junction bases not matched to a gene: 4. The CDR3 here is CASSLAGGYHEQFF. CDR3 DNA: TGTGCCAGCAGCTTAGCGGGGGGGTACCATGAGCAGTTCTTC.

The chain recombines TRBV9 with TRBJ2-2; possible D gene TRBD2, 5 bases. The V end lost 6 bases, the J end lost 7 bases, and 10 bases lay between the germline ends. The germline V gene encodes CDR1 SGDLS and CDR2 YYNGEE. The CDR3 runs 12 residues. The DNA for the CDR3 is TGTGCCAGCACCCTACTAGGCGGGGAGCTGTTTTTT. Translation: CASTLLGGELFF.

The CDR3 DNA is TGCGCCAGCAGCTTTAACCTACCCGGGCCAAACACTGAAGCTTTCTTT. Amino acid sequence: CASSFNLPGPNTEAFF. V usage is TRBV5-1 and J usage is TRBJ1-1, with no clear D. Germline assignment: CDR1 SGHRS and CDR2 YFSETQ. V was pared by 2 bases and J by 2 bases, with 16 bases between. CDR3 length: 16 residues.

The chain joins TRBV5-6 to TRBJ2-7, with D unclear. This CDR3 region has 14 residues. Trimming took 0 bases from V and 3 from J, leaving 10 bases between them. Germline V CDR1 and CDR2: SGHDT, YYEEEE. The CDR3 is CASSLGQNYYEQYF. The CDR3 nucleotides are TGTGCCAGCAGCTTGGGGCAGAATTACTACGAGCAGTACTTC.

The chain links TRBV7-3 to TRBJ2-3, with a tentative D call TRBD1 (6 bases). The CDR3 length is 15 residues. Per the germline V gene, CDR1 is SGHTA and CDR2 is FQGTGA. The V and J ends lost 7 bases and 0 bases respectively, with 14 bases between them. Here the CDR3 reads CASTPKGHSTDTQYF. The CDR3 DNA reads TGTGCCAGCACCCCAAAGGGACACAGCACAGATACGCAGTATTTT.

This clonotype was counted only a few times. This chain connects TRBV15 to TRBJ2-7; no definite D call. This CDR3 spans 14 amino acids. Germline CDR1 LNHNV, CDR2 YYDKDF (reference sequence). Trimming stripped 0 bases from V and 3 bases from J, with 9 bases between. For the CDR3, the DNA is TGTGCCACCAGCAGAGAAGGCTCCCTCTACGAGCAGTACTTC. It yields the protein CATSREGSLYEQYF.

The chain uses TRBV7-8 and TRBJ2-2; no definite D call. CDR1 is SGHVS and CDR2 is FQNEAQ in the germline V gene. V was pared by 5 bases and J by 6 bases, with 16 bases between. The CDR3 contains 15 residues. The CDR3 DNA sequence: TGTGCCAGCAGCCCACACGAAAATTTGGCCGGGGAGCTGTTTTTT. This encodes CASSPHENLAGELFF.

The chain links TRBV11-3 to TRBJ1-3, with D unclear. V lost 1 base, J lost 1 base, and 8 bases lay in between. Germline lookup yields CDR1 SGHNT and CDR2 YENEEA. This CDR3 has 15 amino acids. In DNA, the CDR3 is TGTGCCAGCAGCTTAGGTCCGCCGTCTGGAAACACCATATATTTT. Residues: CASSLGPPSGNTIYF. Full variable domain (rest looked up from reference TRBV11-3 and TRBJ1-3): EAGVVQSPRYKIIEKKQPVAFWCNPISGHNTLYWYLQNLGQGPELLIRYENEEAVDDSQLPKDRFSAERLKGVDSTLKIQPAELGDSAVYLCASSLGPPSGNTIYFGEGSWLTVV.

This clonotype was seen more than once but under ten times. The chain uses TRBV20-1 and TRBJ2-1; D call uncertain. Germline assignment: CDR1 DFQATT and CDR2 SNEGSKA (reference sequence). Trimming cost V 3 bases and J 7 bases, with 7 bases left between them. This CDR3 has 11 residues. The CDR3 DNA follows: TGCAGTGCTAGGGCACGGAATGAGCAGTTCTTC. Residues: CSARARNEQFF.

The CDR3 loop reads CATSEPGKETQYF. DNA for the CDR3: TGTGCCACCAGTGAGCCTGGCAAAGAGACCCAGTACTTC. The gene calls are TRBV24-1 and TRBJ2-5, with D uncertain. V lost 4 bases and J 3 bases, leaving 8 bases between the germline ends. This CDR3 spans 13 amino acids. Looked up from germline, CDR1 is KGHDR and CDR2 is SFDVKD.

V gene TRBV4-1 combines with J gene TRBJ1-2; D is unresolved. Germline V gene data show CDR1 as MGHRA and CDR2 as YSYEKL. The CDR3 totals 14 residues. Trimming took off 1 base at V and 2 bases at J, with 8 bases between the two ends. CDR3 sequence: CASSQAGLNYGYTF. Here the CDR3 DNA reads TGCGCCAGCAGCCAAGCAGGACTAAACTATGGCTACACCTTC.

This clonotype was observed at least ten times. The chain joins TRBV19 to TRBJ1-1; D may be TRBD1 (5 bases). V lost 6 bases and J lost 0, with 11 bases in between. This CDR3 comprises 14 residues. CDR1 and CDR2 from the germline V gene are LNHDA and SQIVND (reference sequence). Here the CDR3 reads CASSDSSMNTEAFF. CDR3 bases: TGTGCCAGTAGCGACAGCTCGATGAACACTGAAGCTTTCTTT.

The chain couples TRBV15 to TRBJ2-3; 7 bases are shared with TRBD2. The ends lost 4 bases at V and 4 bases at J; junction bases unmatched: 14. This CDR3 is built from 17 residues. Germline V gene data show CDR1 as LNHNV and CDR2 as YYDKDF (reference sequence). In DNA form, the CDR3 reads TGTGCCACCAGCAAGAGATCTGCTAGCGGAGTGGCAGATACGCAGTATTTT. Translating gives CATSKRSASGVADTQYF.

The chain is built from TRBV6-4 and TRBJ2-3, with TRBD2 matching 8 bases. The germline CDR1 and CDR2 sequences are MRHNA and SNTAGT. Unmatched junction bases numbered 3, after V lost 3 bases and J lost 1 base. CDR3 size: 15 residues. The CDR3 DNA reads TGTGCCAGCAGTGAAGTCGGGGGGGGCACAGATACGCAGTATTTT. It is translated as CASSEVGGGTDTQYF.

This clonotype was observed a few times. The chain joins TRBV15 to TRBJ2-3, with 8 positions matching TRBD1. The germline gives CDR1 LNHNV, CDR2 YYDKDF (reference sequence). The CDR3 totals 16 residues. V gave up 3 bases and J gave up 3 bases; unmatched junction bases: 8. Here the CDR3 DNA reads TGTGCCACCAGCAGGGATGAGACAGGGGCTACAGATACGCAGTATTTT. Protein: CATSRDETGATDTQYF.

The chain carries TRBV20-1 and TRBJ2-3; 9 bases are a match to TRBD1. Germline trimming cut 6 bases from V and 4 bases from J; bases unmatched to any gene: 11. Looked up from germline, CDR1 is DFQATT and CDR2 is SNEGSKA (reference sequence). This CDR3 region has 15 residues. CDR3 sequence reads: CSALPPGQGPDTQYF. The CDR3 DNA sequence: TGCAGTGCCCTTCCCCCGGGACAGGGACCAGATACGCAGTATTTT.

For this clonotype: A read error may produce the germline difference seen at one junction end. The rearrangement uses TRBV11-2 and TRBJ2-3; 12 positions match TRBD2. Germline values: CDR1 SGHAT, CDR2 FQNNGV. CDR3 length: 16 residues. CDR3 loop: CACSQELAGGRRAQYF. CDR3 DNA sequence: TGTGCCTGCAGCCAAGAACTAGCGGGGGGACGCCGGGCGCAGTATTTT.

In the case of this clonotype: An end of the junction does not agree with germline; a read error may underlie this. The chain joins TRBV15 to TRBJ2-1; 8 nucleotides match TRBD1. The germline V gene encodes CDR1 LNHNV and CDR2 YYDKDF (reference sequence). The CDR3 spans 16 residues. This CDR3 reads CATSRVSGGGYNEPFF. The CDR3 nucleotides read TGTGCCACCAGCAGAGTTTCAGGGGGCGGCTACAATGAGCCGTTCTTC.

V usage is TRBV11-2 and J usage is TRBJ2-7, with TRBD2 identical over 10 bases. CDR3 length: 16 residues. Trimming took 0 bases from V and 2 from J; bases not matched to a gene: 4. Germline V gene lookup returns CDR1 SGHAT and CDR2 FQNNGV. The CDR3 DNA follows: TGTGCCAGCAGCTTAGAAGGACTAGCGGCCACCTACGAGCAGTACTTC. This encodes CASSLEGLAATYEQYF. Full variable domain (remainder filled in from reference TRBV11-2 and TRBJ2-7): EAGVAQSPRYKIIEKRQSVAFWCNPISGHATLYWYQQILGQGPKLLIQFQNNGVVDDSQLPKDRFSAERLKGVDSTLKIQPAKLEDSAVYLCASSLEGLAATYEQYFGPGTRLTVT.

This clonotype was seen more than once but under ten times. This chain uses TRBV6-1 with TRBJ2-6; the D is unclear. Germline V gives CDR1 MNHNS, CDR2 SASEGT. Trimming cost V 0 bases and J 3 bases, with 6 bases left between them. The CDR3 contains 15 residues. CDR3 coding DNA: TGTGCCAGCAGTGAAGCTGGGGATGGGGCCAACGTCCTGACTTTC. This codes for CASSEAGDGANVLTF.

This clonotype was detected many times. The chain has TRBV7-9 and TRBJ1-5; D not certain. The CDR3 consists of 14 residues. In germline, CDR1 is SEHNR, CDR2 FQNEAQ (reference sequence). V shed 5 bases and J shed 7 bases, with 15 bases lying between them. CDR3 sequence (DNA): TGTGCCAGCAGCCCTACCGGAGGAGGGCAGCCCCAGCATTTT. Encoded protein: CASSPTGGGQPQHF.

The chain combines TRBV20-1 with TRBJ2-1, with 8 bases lining up with TRBD2. The germline V gene encodes CDR1 DFQATT and CDR2 SNEGSKA (reference sequence). There are 13 residues in the CDR3. J was trimmed by 5 bases and V by 8 bases; bases with no gene match: 8. CDR3 sequence (DNA): TGCAGTTTCGTAGCGGGACGGAACAATGAGCAGTTCTTC. As protein: CSFVAGRNNEQFF.

The rearrangement uses TRBV19 and TRBJ2-5; a possible D gene is TRBD1 (6 bases). The V gene lost 2 bases and the J gene lost 1 base, with 8 bases spanning the gap. This CDR3 has 14 amino acids. In germline, CDR1 is LNHDA, CDR2 SQIVND (reference sequence). The CDR3 bases are TGTGCCAGTAGTATAACGGACAGCCAAGAGACCCAGTACTTC. Its translation: CASSITDSQETQYF.

V usage is TRBV2 and J usage is TRBJ2-7; the match to TRBD1 covers 10 bases. The CDR3 has 15 residues. Unmatched junction bases numbered 4, after V lost 3 bases and J lost 2 bases. CDR1 is SNHLY, CDR2 FYNNEI, per germline. The CDR3 protein is CASSDYGTGAYEQYF. As DNA, the CDR3 is TGTGCCAGCAGTGATTACGGGACAGGGGCCTACGAGCAGTACTTC. Filled out from reference TRBV2 and TRBJ2-7, the complete variable domain reads EPEVTQTPSHQVTQMGQEVILRCVPISNHLYFYWYRQILGQKVEFLVSFYNNEISEKSEIFDDQFSVERPDGSNFTLKIRSTKLEDSAMYFCASSDYGTGAYEQYFGPGTRLTVT.

The chain employs TRBV20-1 and TRBJ1-1; no firm D call. Germline CDR1 DFQATT, CDR2 SNEGSKA (reference sequence). The CDR3 is made up of 14 amino acids. The CDR3 nucleotides read TGCAGCGTTGACGATTCCATATGGAACACTGAAGCTTTCTTT. As protein: CSVDDSIWNTEAFF.